This TCR beta chain was sequenced for a study of T cell repertoires in cytomegalovirus infection (dated 2019 in TCRdb). About the full investigation: Recently identified HLA-C-restricted CMV epitopes, whose presentation resists viral immunomodulation, were targeted by peptide stimulations together with well-studied HLA-B-restricted epitopes. Because public TCR beta signatures pointed to carriage of CMV infection together with the matching HLA type, the HLA type of each donor mattered for the analysis.

The sample holds many counts of this clonotype. Its specific antigen is unknown. No much larger clonotype is one base removed from it; base qualities were not supplied. The V and J ends are trimmed by 2 bases and 0 bases, leaving 13 bases between them. The CDR3 holds 16 amino acids from the cysteine to the phenylalanine. The CDR3 DNA has 48 bases and is translated from base 1. Sequences SGHVS (CDR1) and FNYEAQ (CDR2) are obtained from the germline V gene. General findings and caveats noted by the study authors: Cumulative frequency of public TCR beta family members discriminated carriers of CMV infection plus the relevant HLA type in this cohort and an independent 352-donor cohort. The ex vivo response was dominated by HLA-C-restricted CMV-specific TCR beta clonotypes, which also provided the single most frequent clonotype in two of eight donors.

The sample was run on an Illumina HiSeq 1500. The raw public data were reprocessed by TCRdb itself: fastp quality trimming at Q25, MiXCR clonotype calling, in-frame beta chains only. Duplicate CDR3 protein sequences are folded into a single record with the most common DNA and genes. For this sample there are approximately 260,000 distinct CDR3 sequences; less than 25% appear just once. The ten largest clonotypes hold roughly a fifth of the sample. The intended sense of this specimen's treatment or condition label: in vitro stimulation with specific CMV peptide epitopes to enrich CMV-specific T cells.

This sequence originates from a human donor in good health (CMV status not recorded). Some clones in this sample may be carry-over from other donors' samples. The sequence joins TRBV7-6 to TRBJ2-5; TRBD2 might be the D gene, on 5 matching bases. The sample here was cultured PBMCs, taken from culture after CMV antigen stimulation. The encoded CDR3 is CASSLRRPIDQETQYF. The DNA reads TGTGCCAGCAGCTTAAGGAGGCCCATAGACCAAGAGACCCAGTACTTC.